This is a list of T cell receptor beta chains from one sample in a study of regulatory T cells in long-lasting Graves disease. TCRdb processed the multiplex PCR reads anew with MiXCR; each CDR3 protein has one entry. The table records some 370,000 distinct CDR3 sequences, 10% to 15% of them present only once. These data were also reused for a study on T cells in Graves' hyperthyroidism and ophthalmopathy.

The sample here was peripheral blood mononuclear cells (PBMCs), taken at new diagnosis, from a patient treated with antithyroid drugs. The receptors stem from a woman between 18 and 30 years old with Graves disease. CDR3s include the opening cysteine and the closing phenylalanine or tryptophan. Each record gives: D gene, clone size, J gene, V gene, CDR3 protein, CDR3 DNA. The D gene is left open where the match is weak. Expanded clones are given a class, and other clones once, few, many or no size at all.

>TRBD1|few|TRBJ1-5|TRBV4-1
CASSQDDRGANQPQHF
TGCGCCAGCAGCCAAGATGACAGGGGAGCAAATCAGCCCCAGCATTTT
>TRBD2|many|TRBJ2-3|TRBV20-1
CSARDLLAGGADTQYF
TGCAGTGCTAGAGATCTATTGGCGGGGGGTGCAGATACGCAGTATTTT
>NA|many|TRBJ2-1|TRBV27
CASSSLENEEQFF
TGTGCCAGCAGTTCACTGGAGAATGAGGAGCAGTTCTTC
>NA|many|TRBJ2-3|TRBV20-1
CSAPRAQASTDTQYF
TGCAGTGCTCCGAGGGCTCAAGCTAGCACAGATACGCAGTATTTT
>TRBD1|many|TRBJ2-7|TRBV7-2
CASSLEPGQGESEYF
TGTGCCAGCAGCTTGGAACCGGGACAGGGGGAATCTGAGTACTTC
>NA|many|TRBJ1-2|TRBV30
CAWSVRQGYGYTF
TGTGCCTGGAGTGTAAGGCAGGGTTATGGCTACACCTTC
>NA|few|TRBJ1-6|TRBV12-3/TRBV12-4
CTSRGLYNSPLHF
TGTACCAGCAGAGGCCTCTATAATTCACCCCTCCACTTT
>NA|many|TRBJ1-4|TRBV11-2
CASSYFSGDNEKLFF
TGTGCCAGCAGCTACTTTAGTGGTGATAATGAAAAACTGTTTTTT
>NA|many|TRBJ2-6|TRBV7-2
CASSHTGRSVVSGANVLTF
TGTGCCAGCAGCCACACCGGAAGATCGGTGGTTTCGGGGGCCAACGTCCTGACTTTC
>TRBD1|few|TRBJ1-1|TRBV29-1
CSVAFRDRVNEAFF
TGCAGCGTTGCCTTTCGGGACAGGGTGAATGAAGCTTTCTTT
>TRBD1|many|TRBJ2-1|TRBV6-1
CASSEVDTGVEFF
TGTGCCAGCAGTGAAGTCGATACAGGGGTGGAGTTCTTC
>NA|NA|TRBJ2-7|TRBV5-1
CASRAVNPYEQYF
TGCGCCAGCCGGGCAGTGAACCCCTACGAGCAGTACTTC
>NA|many|TRBJ2-7|TRBV7-2
CASSLEARGFDEQYF
TGTGCCAGCAGCTTAGAGGCCAGGGGTTTCGACGAGCAGTACTTC
>NA|many|TRBJ2-1|TRBV10-3
CAITIDPENEQFF
TGTGCCATCACCATAGACCCAGAGAATGAGCAGTTCTTC
>NA|NA|TRBJ2-7|TRBV19
CASSIDKGYEQYF
TGTGCCAGTAGTATAGATAAGGGCTACGAGCAGTACTTC
>TRBD2|few|TRBJ2-5|TRBV7-6
CASSSGTSGSIQETQYF
TGTGCCAGCAGCTCGGGGACTAGCGGGTCGATACAAGAGACCCAGTACTTC
>NA|few|TRBJ2-5|TRBV6-1
CASSEGTVGVAQYF
TGTGCCAGCAGTGAGGGGACGGTCGGTGTGGCCCAGTACTTC
>TRBD2|many|TRBJ2-1|TRBV6-5
CASSYGGGNRNEQFF
TGTGCCAGCAGTTACGGGGGGGGTAACCGTAATGAGCAGTTCTTC
>TRBD1|many|TRBJ1-2|TRBV28
CASNPSRQGRIYGYTF
TGTGCCAGCAACCCTTCCCGACAGGGGCGGATCTATGGCTACACCTTC
>TRBD1|NA|TRBJ1-4|TRBV20-1
CSARVGQGAGEKLFF
TGCAGTGCTAGAGTGGGACAGGGGGCAGGGGAAAAACTGTTTTTT
>NA|many|TRBJ2-5|TRBV20-1
CSASQGTGVETQYF
TGCAGTGCTAGCCAGGGAACGGGTGTGGAGACCCAGTACTTC
>NA|NA|TRBJ2-2|TRBV7-2
CASSIDSITGELFF
TGTGCCAGCAGCATCGACAGCATCACCGGGGAGCTGTTTTTT
>NA|few|TRBJ2-1|TRBV7-6
CASSFGAPGNEQFF
TGTGCCAGCAGCTTTGGCGCTCCGGGGAATGAGCAGTTCTTC
>TRBD1|many|TRBJ1-2|TRBV30
CAWLDRGLGYGYTF
TGTGCCTGGTTGGACAGGGGGCTTGGCTATGGCTACACCTTC
>NA|many|TRBJ2-7|TRBV18
CASSTRPGRPGYEQYF
TGTGCCAGCTCGACACGGCCGGGACGACCAGGGTACGAGCAGTACTTC
>NA|many|TRBJ2-3|TRBV27
CASSPLREHTDTQYF
TGTGCCAGCAGTCCACTTCGGGAGCACACAGATACGCAGTATTTT
>NA|few|TRBJ2-5|TRBV7-9
CASSPRTAEETQYF
TGTGCCAGCAGCCCTAGGACAGCCGAAGAGACCCAGTACTTC
>NA|many|TRBJ2-1|TRBV10-3
CAISLDNEQFF
TGTGCCATCAGCCTTGACAATGAGCAGTTCTTC
>NA|many|TRBJ1-2|TRBV20-1
CSARDPKSGSGYTF
TGCAGTGCTAGAGACCCGAAGAGTGGAAGTGGCTACACCTTC
>NA|many|TRBJ2-7|TRBV5-1
CASSFYGTLRRFYEQYF
TGCGCCAGCAGCTTTTACGGGACCCTAAGGCGGTTTTACGAGCAGTACTTC
>TRBD1|many|TRBJ1-1|TRBV20-1
CSAPLRIRDSEMNTEAFF
TGCAGTGCTCCCCTTCGCATCCGGGACAGCGAAATGAACACTGAAGCTTTCTTT
>NA|NA|TRBJ1-5|TRBV7-9
CASSLAGTGSNQPQHF
TGTGCCAGCAGCTTGGCTGGGACGGGTAGCAATCAGCCCCAGCATTTT
>NA|few|TRBJ1-3|TRBV7-9
CASSSALRQTQTSGNTIYF
TGTGCCAGCAGCTCAGCCCTCCGACAGACCCAAACATCTGGAAACACCATATATTTT
>NA|many|TRBJ2-3|TRBV5-6
CASSAPTHSTDTQYF
TGTGCCAGCAGCGCCCCAACCCACAGCACAGATACGCAGTATTTT
>NA|many|TRBJ2-5|TRBV12-3/TRBV12-4
CASSFTHGETQYF
TGTGCCAGCAGTTTTACCCATGGGGAGACCCAGTACTTC
>TRBD1|many|TRBJ1-3|TRBV28
CASSPGGNTIYF
TGTGCCAGCAGTCCAGGGGGCAACACCATATATTTT
>TRBD2|NA|TRBJ2-7|TRBV29-1
CSGTSGTPYEQYF
TGCAGCGGAACTAGCGGGACGCCCTACGAGCAGTACTTC
>TRBD1|few|TRBJ1-1|TRBV19
CASSSAGGANTEAFF
TGTGCCAGTAGTTCGGCAGGGGGCGCTAACACTGAAGCTTTCTTT
>TRBD2|many|TRBJ2-4|TRBV7-8
CASSFRLAGGINIQYF
TGTGCCAGCAGCTTCCGACTAGCGGGGGGAATAAACATTCAGTACTTC
>NA|many|TRBJ2-7|TRBV3-1
CASSHLAGSRYEQYF
TGTGCCAGCAGCCACTTGGCGGGAAGTCGCTACGAGCAGTACTTC
>TRBD1|many|TRBJ1-6|TRBV13
CASSLGDRGRSPLHF
TGTGCCAGCAGCTTAGGGGACAGGGGGAGATCACCCCTCCACTTT
>TRBD1|NA|TRBJ2-6|TRBV6-9
CASSYDGRQGWDPDSGANVLTF
TGTGCCAGCAGTTACGACGGGCGACAGGGTTGGGACCCGGACTCTGGGGCCAACGTCCTGACTTTC
>NA|NA|TRBJ2-2|TRBV27
CVTGNTGELFF
TGTGTAACAGGGAACACCGGGGAGCTGTTTTTT
>NA|NA|TRBJ2-5|TRBV6-2/TRBV6-3
CASDDSAVGTQYF
TGTGCCAGCGACGACTCGGCTGTTGGGACCCAGTACTTC
>TRBD1|many|TRBJ2-1|TRBV24-1
CATSDWTGNLEFF
TGTGCCACCAGTGATTGGACAGGGAATCTTGAGTTCTTC
>TRBD1|few|TRBJ1-1|TRBV4-1
CASSQRSGTGFMNTEAFF
TGCGCCAGCAGCCAACGTTCAGGGACAGGTTTCATGAACACTGAAGCTTTCTTT
>TRBD2|many|TRBJ2-7|TRBV7-2
CASSLVSSGGGGYYEQYF
TGTGCCAGCAGCTTAGTCTCTAGCGGGGGTGGGGGTTACTACGAGCAGTACTTC
>NA|NA|TRBJ2-1|TRBV2
CASSEAWRAGSYNEQFF
TGTGCCAGCAGTGAAGCCTGGCGGGCAGGGTCCTACAATGAGCAGTTCTTC
>NA|NA|TRBJ2-5|TRBV4-3
CASSQFRVSQETQYF
TGCGCCAGCAGCCAATTCCGGGTCAGCCAAGAGACCCAGTACTTC
>TRBD2|many|TRBJ2-7|TRBV7-3
CASSPTGTSGEKQYF
TGTGCCAGCAGCCCTACCGGGACTAGCGGGGAGAAGCAGTACTTC
>TRBD1|many|TRBJ2-7|TRBV6-1
CASSWTGGYEQYF
TGTGCCAGCAGCTGGACAGGGGGCTACGAGCAGTACTTC
>NA|many|TRBJ1-1|TRBV12-3/TRBV12-4
CASSFSTGRGFF
TGTGCCAGCAGTTTCTCGACTGGGCGCGGGTTCTTT
>NA|NA|TRBJ1-6|TRBV10-3
CATGRGYSNSPLHF
TGTGCCACGGGGCGCGGGTATTCTAATTCACCCCTCCACTTT
>TRBD2|few|TRBJ2-5|TRBV12-3/TRBV12-4
CAHLLRGWASGGLLETQYF
TGTGCCCACCTTCTCCGGGGGTGGGCTAGCGGGGGGTTATTGGAGACCCAGTACTTC
>NA|few|TRBJ2-3|TRBV30
CAWRGWNTDTQYF
TGTGCCTGGAGGGGATGGAATACAGATACGCAGTATTTT
>TRBD2|few|TRBJ2-1|TRBV20-1
CSARGASGRNHNEQLF
TGCAGTGCTAGAGGGGCTAGCGGGAGGAACCACAATGAGCAGCTCTTC
>TRBD2|few|TRBJ2-7|TRBV7-2
CASSLAGLAGGPAYEQYF
TGTGCCAGCAGCTTAGCCGGACTAGCGGGAGGGCCGGCCTACGAGCAGTACTTC